This is a list of T cell receptor beta chains from one sample in a study of chemoradiotherapy in HPV16-positive cancers. Here immunoSEQ multiplex PCR was the method, and the copy in TCRdb shows in-frame clones only, minus some. Of around 33,000 clones in the sample, about 91% were seen once. The sample in question was blood, obtained from a patient who underwent chemoradiotherapy. Receptors originate from a human donor with HPV-associated anogenital cancer. CDR3s include the opening cysteine and the closing phenylalanine or tryptophan. The D gene is left open where the match is weak.

v_gene	d_gene	j_gene	CDR3nt	CDR3aa
TRBV5-1	NA	TRBJ2-3	TGCGCCAGCAGCTTGGCCGGGGAAGATACGCAGTATTTT	CASSLAGEDTQYF
TRBV9	NA	TRBJ2-1	TGTGCCAGCAGCTCAAGACAGGGACTGAAGTTCTTC	CASSSRQGLKFF
TRBV28	NA	TRBJ1-2	TGTGCCAGCAGTTTCTTCGTCACAGGGCCCTATGGCTACACCTTC	CASSFFVTGPYGYTF
TRBV23-1	TRBD1	TRBJ2-7	TGCGCCAGCAGTCAAAGGGACAGGTTCTACGAGCAGTACTTC	CASSQRDRFYEQYF
TRBV2	TRBD2	TRBJ2-1	TGTGCCAGCCGACTAGCGGCTTCCTACAATGAGCAGTTCTTC	CASRLAASYNEQFF
TRBV11-3	TRBD2	TRBJ2-1	TGTGCCAGCAGCTTAGAGGGAGGGGGACTAGCGGGAGGGTGGCGTAATGAGCAGTTCTTC	CASSLEGGGLAGGWRNEQFF
TRBV19	TRBD2	TRBJ2-1	TGTGCCAGCAGGAGGCGGGAGACGAATGAGCAGTTCTTC	CASRRRETNEQFF
TRBV2	NA	TRBJ1-2	TGTGCCAGCAGTGAGATCGGCAGTAACTATGGCTACACCTTC	CASSEIGSNYGYTF
TRBV28	TRBD1	TRBJ2-4	TGTGCCAGCAGTTTGGCTGGGAAGGGGGCTGAAGCCAAAAACATTCAGTACTTC	CASSLAGKGAEAKNIQYF
TRBV30	NA	TRBJ1-6	TGTGCCTGGAGAACTTCCAAGAGTTCACCCCTCCACTTT	CAWRTSKSSPLHF
TRBV11-1	NA	TRBJ2-5	TGTGCCAGCAGCGAAGGGTTACTAGTCCAAGAGACCCAGTACTTC	CASSEGLLVQETQYF